These 22 T cell receptor beta chains were all obtained from the same sample, sequenced in a study of radiotherapy plus CTLA-4 blockade in lung cancer. TCRdb's copy holds only in-frame clones and misses some; the assay was immunoSEQ multiplex PCR. The sample has some 92,000 clones; roughly four fifths are singletons. The input for sequencing was peripheral blood, taken from a patient treated with radiotherapy plus ipilimumab. The receptors stem from a human donor with non-small cell lung cancer who had a partial response to radiotherapy plus ipilimumab.

V is TRBV10-2 and J is TRBJ2-7; 7 nucleotides agree with TRBD1. The V gene end was trimmed by 6 bases and the J gene end by 0 bases; junction bases not matched to a gene: 8. Per germline, CDR1 WSHSY and CDR2 SAAADI. There are 15 residues in the CDR3. The CDR3 sequence: CASSVRQGPSYEQYF. CDR3 DNA: TGCGCCAGCAGCGTCAGACAGGGTCCCTCCTACGAGCAGTACTTC.

The rearrangement uses TRBV6-1 and TRBJ1-1, with 7 bases aligning to TRBD1. The V gene end was trimmed by 3 bases and the J gene end by 10 bases; junction bases not matched to a gene: 14. Looked up from germline, CDR1 is MNHNS and CDR2 is SASEGT. There are 15 residues in the CDR3. The DNA of the CDR3 is TGTGCCAGCAGTGATGATCCGGGACAGTCCTATTCAGCTTTCTTT. It specifies CASSDDPGQSYSAFF.

The chain is built from TRBV19 and TRBJ1-4, with D tentatively TRBD1 (6 bases). V lost 1 base and J 10 bases, leaving 16 bases between the germline ends. The CDR3 consists of 15 residues. The germline V gene encodes CDR1 LNHDA and CDR2 SQIVND (reference sequence). The DNA of the CDR3 is TGTGCCAGTAGTATAGGTGGGACATCGGCGGGAAAACTGTTTTTT. Protein product: CASSIGGTSAGKLFF.

The rearrangement uses TRBV5-1 and TRBJ1-2, with D tentatively TRBD1 (6 bases). Germline assignment: CDR1 SGHRS and CDR2 YFSETQ. V was trimmed by 0 bases and J by 3 bases, leaving 18 bases between them. The CDR3 covers 17 residues. The DNA for the CDR3 is TGCGCCAGCAGCTTGGGGGAGTGGGGGGGCAAGGACTATGGCTACACCTTC. Translated: CASSLGEWGGKDYGYTF.

The V and J genes are TRBV6-5 and TRBJ2-1, with 10 bases matching TRBD2. Germline CDR1 MNHEY, CDR2 SVGAGI. V dropped 8 bases and J dropped 7; count of bases not matched to a gene: 5. CDR3 size: 13 residues. CDR3 in amino acids: CASDLLAGNEQFF. The CDR3 nucleotides read TGTGCCAGCGACCTACTAGCGGGGAATGAGCAGTTCTTC.

The chain has TRBV10-3 and TRBJ2-2; TRBD2 aligns across 9 bases. V was pared by 0 bases and J by 1 base, with 0 bases of the junction left unmatched. The V gene's germline CDR1 is ENHRY and CDR2 SYGVKD. CDR3 length: 16 residues. The CDR3: CAISESSGGNTGELFF. The CDR3 region has the DNA TGTGCCATCAGTGAGTCTAGCGGGGGGAACACCGGGGAGCTGTTTTTT.

The chain has TRBV6-1 and TRBJ1-2; weak D call: TRBD1 (5 bases). This CDR3 is built from 14 residues. CDR1 is MNHNS, CDR2 SASEGT, per germline. V shed 2 bases and J shed 7 bases, with 14 bases lying between them. The CDR3, as DNA: TGTGCCAGCAGTGAAAACAGGCGGATGGGTGGCTACACCTTC. Amino acids: CASSENRRMGGYTF.

The chain uses TRBV5-1 and TRBJ2-7; possibly TRBD2 for D (5 bases). There are 15 residues in the CDR3. From germline, CDR1 is SGHRS and CDR2 YFSETQ. V was pared by 1 base and J by 6 bases, with 17 bases between. The CDR3 is CASSLSVGIGGEQYF. For the CDR3, the DNA is TGCGCCAGCAGCTTGAGTGTCGGGATAGGTGGCGAGCAGTACTTC.

The J gene is TRBJ2-7, the V gene TRBV5-4; 8 bases map to TRBD2. There are 14 residues in the CDR3. The junction had 6 bases not matched to a gene; V was cut back by 1 base and J by 6 bases. Germline CDR1 and CDR2: SGHNT and YYREEE (reference sequence). As DNA, the CDR3 is TGTGCCAGCAGCTTGCCTGGACTAGCCTCCGAGCAGTACTTC. Amino acid sequence: CASSLPGLASEQYF.

This clone has a single count. The CDR3 is CASSSRTDEVTEAFF. The CDR3 DNA reads as TGTGCCAGCAGCTCAAGGACAGATGAGGTTACTGAAGCTTTCTTT. The chain carries TRBV5-4 and TRBJ1-1, with D perhaps matching TRBD1 (6 bases). The germline V gene has CDR1 SGHNT and CDR2 YYREEE (reference sequence). The CDR3 length is 15 residues. V lost 3 bases and J 5 bases, leaving 17 bases between the germline ends.

The rearrangement uses TRBV2 and TRBJ1-1; 8 bases are shared with TRBD1. After removal of 11 bases from V and 1 base from J, the junction contained 6 bases not matched to a gene. Germline CDR1 and CDR2: SNHLY and FYNNEI. CDR3 length equals 13 residues. The DNA for the CDR3 is TGTGCCGGGACCGGGACAGGGAACACTGAAGCTTTCTTT. Its protein is CAGTGTGNTEAFF.

J is TRBJ2-3 and V is TRBV27, with D possibly TRBD1 on 6 matching bases. The CDR3 totals 17 residues. Germline V CDR1 and CDR2: MNHEY, SMNVEV (reference sequence). V was trimmed by 3 bases and J by 0 bases, leaving 16 bases between them. The CDR3 nucleotides read TGTGCCAGCAGTTTGCACGGACAGATCTTAAGCACAGATACGCAGTATTTT. This translates into CASSLHGQILSTDTQYF.

The V gene is TRBV7-9, the J gene TRBJ2-7; D possibly corresponds to TRBD1 (6 bases). Looked up from germline, CDR1 is SEHNR and CDR2 is FQNEAQ (reference sequence). Deletions cut 5 bases from V and 0 bases from J, with 11 bases between. The CDR3 covers 14 residues. In DNA, the CDR3 is TGTGCCAGCAGCGGACAGCGCAGCTCCTACGAGCAGTACTTC. Its translation: CASSGQRSSYEQYF.

This chain uses TRBV10-1 with TRBJ2-1; TRBD1 matches 8 bases. The junction had 5 bases not matched to a gene; V was cut back by 4 bases and J by 3 bases. Germline loops: CDR1 WNHNN, CDR2 SYGVQD (reference sequence). The CDR3 covers 15 residues. The chain's CDR3 is CASSADRDLYNEQFF. In DNA, the CDR3 is TGCGCCAGCAGTGCGGACAGGGACCTCTACAATGAGCAGTTCTTC.

This chain joins TRBV27 and TRBJ1-5; weak D call: TRBD1 (5 bases). Germline CDR1 reads MNHEY; CDR2 reads SMNVEV (reference sequence). The CDR3 totals 16 residues. The V gene lost 6 bases and the J gene lost 2 bases, with 17 bases spanning the gap. The CDR3 region has the DNA TGTGCCAGCAGCCCCCGGGCGGGGGGAGGCAATCAGCCCCAGCATTTT. Translating gives CASSPRAGGGNQPQHF.

In this sample, this clone turned up a few times. The V gene is TRBV7-3, the J gene TRBJ2-5; D perhaps matches TRBD1 (5 bases). Trimming left V 1 base short and J 7 bases short, with 22 bases between. Germline assignment: CDR1 SGHTA and CDR2 FQGTGA. This CDR3 has 17 residues. CDR3 loop: CASSLKGWGKPMGTQYF. The CDR3 DNA reads as TGTGCCAGCAGCTTAAAAGGCTGGGGCAAGCCCATGGGGACCCAGTACTTC.

V usage is TRBV28 and J usage is TRBJ1-2; tentative D call: TRBD1 (5 bases). The V gene's germline CDR1 is MDHEN and CDR2 SYDVKM. The CDR3 is made up of 10 amino acids. Trimming stripped 11 bases from V and 7 bases from J, with 11 bases between. The CDR3 spells CAASRGGYTF. The CDR3 region has the DNA TGTGCCGCCTCAAGGGGTGGCTACACCTTC.

The J gene is TRBJ1-2, the V gene TRBV28; D is unresolved. The ends were cut back, 5 bases at V and 3 bases at J, with 28 bases in the middle. Per germline, CDR1 MDHEN and CDR2 SYDVKM. The CDR3 length is 19 residues. Here the CDR3 DNA reads TGTGCCAGCAGTACCCCGTTACAGCACAGACCCCATTTTGACTATGGCTACACCTTC. It codes for CASSTPLQHRPHFDYGYTF.

This clone was counted a few times. The chain links TRBV7-3 to TRBJ1-1; D is uncertain. There are 14 residues in the CDR3. CDR1 is SGHTA and CDR2 is FQGTGA in the germline V gene. V was clipped by 5 bases and J by 1 base, with 11 bases between them. In nucleotides, the CDR3 is TGTGCCAGCAGCAAGGAGCACACGAACACTGAAGCTTTCTTT. This codes for CASSKEHTNTEAFF.

This clone was observed a handful of times. This chain links TRBV7-9 with TRBJ2-3, with 8 bases aligning to TRBD2. The CDR3 totals 14 residues. V gave up 5 bases and J gave up 6 bases; unmatched junction bases: 7. CDR1 SEHNR and CDR2 FQNEAQ come from the germline V gene (reference sequence). The CDR3 DNA reads as TGTGCCAGCAGCGCCAAGCGGGAGACCGATACGCAGTATTTT. This encodes CASSAKRETDTQYF.

This clone appeared a single time. The V call is TRBV27, the J call TRBJ2-1; D gene uncertain. This CDR3 spans 15 amino acids. Germline-derived CDR1 and CDR2 are MNHEY and SMNVEV (reference sequence). V was clipped by 0 bases and J by 10 bases, with 16 bases between them. CDR3 residues: CASSLSPRQFNEQFF. CDR3 coding DNA: TGTGCCAGCAGTTTATCCCCCAGACAATTCAACGAGCAGTTCTTC.

The rearrangement uses TRBV19 and TRBJ1-2; a weak D match, TRBD1 (5 bases). Germline CDR1 LNHDA, CDR2 SQIVND (reference sequence). V lost 6 bases to trimming and J lost 2 bases, with 10 bases between them. There are 13 residues in the CDR3. Here the CDR3 DNA reads TGTGCCAGTAGGACTAGGGACAACTATGGCTACACCTTC. This codes for CASRTRDNYGYTF. Looking up the rest from reference TRBV19 and TRBJ1-2 gives the full variable domain: DGGITQSPKYLFRKEGQNVTLSCEQNLNHDAMYWYRQDPGQGLRLIYYSQIVNDFQKGDIAEGYSVSREKKESFPLTVTSAQKNPTAFYLCASRTRDNYGYTFGSGTRLTVV.